This TCR beta chain was found in a study of blood T cell repertoires in COVID-19 (dated by TCRdb to the early 2020s). Turning to the overall study: Samples covering the acute and convalescent phases of COVID-19 were provided by collaborators in the United States, Italy and Spain. The prospective study material was composed of cDNA or gDNA derived from T cells, B-cell-depleted T cells, or PBMCs. The repertoires were made available in a free public database intended to serve as a resource for research on the immune response to SARS-CoV-2. The samples were drawn from two sources: the first 160 participants of the ongoing ImmuneRACE study, and 1,000 to 1,500 subjects contributed by 6 global collaborators. Nearly every sample came with metadata listing a de-identified subject ID, COVID-19 status, age in years and sex. Subjects who had been exposed to COVID-19, were actively infected with it, or had recovered from it provided the deeply sampled blood TCRbeta repertoires that made up the dataset. Where HLA class I and class II types were available, the types were taken from metadata supplied by the sample provider, not from assay-based typing. General conclusions and limits of the study: The amount of clinical and demographic metadata varied by source and participant and was provided uncurated.

TCRbeta CDR3 regions were amplified from genomic DNA by means of the immunoSEQ Assay, a bias-controlled multiplex PCR. The paper's processing steps were these. The number of nucleated cells in each sample was estimated by amplification of reference gene primers within the assay. To quantify the absolute abundance of each unique TCRbeta CDR3 rearrangement, sequence reads were collapsed and filtered. Productive Simpson clonality was computed per sample as the square root of Simpson's diversity index over productive rearrangements. Not all clones reach the TCRdb copy of this immuneACCESS table, which keeps in-frame sequences only. Checked studies attribute under half of the gap to unresolved V genes and leave the rest unexplained. V and J calls and clone size are those listed in that table; D and trimming were worked out from the DNA. This sample comprises around 77,000 clones, 82% of them detected only once. Together, the top ten hold 18% of the sample.

V is shortened by 4 bases, J by 2 bases, and the region joining them spans 17 bases. CDR1 and CDR2 are read off the germline V gene (reference sequence) as LGHDT and YNNKEL. Counted from cysteine to phenylalanine, this CDR3 has 17 amino acids. The DNA shown is the 51-base CDR3, in frame from base 1. With respect to this clone: Its specific antigen is unknown. No base quality information exists; no much larger clone differs at one position.

Collaborating institutions collected whole blood in K2EDTA tubes following their own protocols. Collaborator samples were shipped for TCRbeta analysis as frozen whole blood, isolated PBMCs, or DNA extracted from either sample type. The chain couples TRBV3-1 (or the pseudogene TRBV3-2) to TRBJ2-2, and TRBD2 may be the D gene, going by 6 matching bases. The sample comprised peripheral blood. The receptor comes from a human donor in a cohort sampled during active COVID-19. The CDR3 region has the sequence CASSRYIGGANTGELFF. The nucleotide sequence is given as TGTGCCAGCAGCCGCTACATCGGGGGAGCCAACACCGGGGAGCTGTTTTTT.